The rows below give T cell receptor beta chains drawn from one sample of a study of T-cell reconstitution after alpha-beta-depleted transplantation in children. TCRdb redid the calling of the PCR reads with MiXCR, one entry per CDR3 protein. The repertoire holds 350,000 to 400,000 distinct CDR3 sequences, 10% to 15% seen once, with around 4.5% in the top ten. Material: PBMCs, obtained from the stem cell graft. The receptors were sampled from a human donor who donated a stem cell graft to a child with Fanconi anemia. CDR3s include the opening cysteine and the closing phenylalanine or tryptophan. The order of the fields is V gene, clone size, J gene, D gene, CDR3 DNA, CDR3 protein. D genes are given only for firm matches. The size field is filled for only some rows; it gives once, few, many or a size class.

>TRBV27|few|TRBJ2-1|.
TGTGCCAGCAGTTTGCAAATCAGGGGATTCAATGAGCAGTTCTTC
CASSLQIRGFNEQFF
>TRBV10-3|.|TRBJ2-1|TRBD1
TGTGCCACTACTTTACAGGGGGATGGGTACAATGAGCAGTTCTTC
CATTLQGDGYNEQFF
>TRBV6-1|few|TRBJ1-2|TRBD1
TGTGCCAGCAGTACAGGGGGGAACTATGGCTACACCTTC
CASSTGGNYGYTF
>TRBV20-1|few|TRBJ2-3|TRBD2
TGCAGTGCGGAAAAGGGGGGACTAGCGAAAGGGGGTACGCAGTATTTT
CSAEKGGLAKGGTQYF
>TRBV7-8|.|TRBJ1-2|.
TGTGCCAGCAGCTTAGAGAGGGGCGTTGGCTACACCTTC
CASSLERGVGYTF
>TRBV5-6|many|TRBJ1-1|.
TGTGCCAGCAGCTTGGAATCCACTGAAGCTTTCTTT
CASSLESTEAFF
>TRBV2|many|TRBJ1-2|.
TGTGCCAGCAGTGAAGCTGGTGTTTTAGGACGGAACTATGGCTACACCTTC
CASSEAGVLGRNYGYTF
>TRBV14|many|TRBJ2-1|TRBD1
TGTGCCAGCAGCAGCGACAGGGCCTCCTACAATGAGCAGTTCTTC
CASSSDRASYNEQFF
>TRBV6-5|many|TRBJ1-6|.
TGTGCCAGCAGTTATCTCCGGGACTCAAGCTCCTATAATTCACCCCTCCACTTT
CASSYLRDSSSYNSPLHF
>TRBV2|once|TRBJ1-5|.
TGTGCCAGCAGAGAGTTTAGCAATCAGCCCCAGCATTTT
CASREFSNQPQHF
>TRBV19|few|TRBJ1-1|.
TGTGCCAGTAGTATCGAATTGAACACTGAAGCTTTCTTT
CASSIELNTEAFF
>TRBV25-1|.|TRBJ1-1|.
TGTGCCAGCAGTGAATCCAGCGACGGCACTGAAGCTTTCTTT
CASSESSDGTEAFF
>TRBV20-1|.|TRBJ1-6|.
TGCAGTGCCCCGACCCCCGCGGGGGATTCACCCCTCCACTTT
CSAPTPAGDSPLHF
>TRBV6-1|.|TRBJ1-4|TRBD1
TGTGCCAGCAACCGCCTTGGACAGGCCGGAAATGAAAAACTGTTTTTT
CASNRLGQAGNEKLFF
>TRBV4-2|.|TRBJ2-3|.
TGTGCCAGCAGCCCCGGTAGAGGGGGGACTACAGATACGCAGTATTTT
CASSPGRGGTTDTQYF
>TRBV6-1|.|TRBJ2-5|.
TGTGCCAGCAACGACCGGGGGAAAAGAGAGACCCAGTACTTC
CASNDRGKRETQYF
>TRBV6-5|few|TRBJ1-2|TRBD1
TGTGCCAGCAGTTACAACAGGGGCGCCAACTATGGCTACACCTTC
CASSYNRGANYGYTF
>TRBV5-1|few|TRBJ2-2|.
TGCGCCAGCAGCTTGGATTGGGCTAGCGGGGAGCTGTTTTTT
CASSLDWASGELFF
>TRBV9|many|TRBJ1-3|.
TGTGCCAGCAGCCCAACCCCGGGGGAAGGAAACACCATATATTTT
CASSPTPGEGNTIYF
>TRBV19|.|TRBJ2-1|.
TGTGCCAGTTTGGACAGAAGCTACAATGAGCAGTTCTTC
CASLDRSYNEQFF
>TRBV25-1|.|TRBJ1-4|.
TGTGCCAGCCAACCTTTAGGCCCAGGGTACGATGAAAAACTGTTTTTT
CASQPLGPGYDEKLFF
>TRBV5-1|many|TRBJ2-5|.
TGCGCCAGCAGCTTGGCCTTGGGAGAAGAGACCCAGTACTTC
CASSLALGEETQYF
>TRBV5-1|few|TRBJ1-5|TRBD1
TGCGCCAGCAGCTTTCCAAAATTAGACAGGGAAAATCAGCCCCAGCATTTT
CASSFPKLDRENQPQHF
>TRBV27|many|TRBJ1-1|.
TGTGCCAGCAGTTTATCACCGACCTCGCACACTGAAGCTTTCTTT
CASSLSPTSHTEAFF
>TRBV7-6|.|TRBJ2-1|TRBD2
TGTGCCAGCAGCTTAATCAGGGCGGGGGGGAATGAGCAGTTCTTC
CASSLIRAGGNEQFF
>TRBV15|.|TRBJ2-1|TRBD1
TGTGCCACCTCCGTGGACAGGGGGAGAAATGAGCAGTTCTTC
CATSVDRGRNEQFF
>TRBV29-1|.|TRBJ1-1|.
TGCAGCGCCAAAAAGCAGATAAACACTGAAGCTTTCTTT
CSAKKQINTEAFF
>TRBV4-2|many|TRBJ1-5|.
TGTGCCAGCAGCCAAGGACCCTATCAGCCCCAGCATTTT
CASSQGPYQPQHF
>TRBV29-1|many|TRBJ1-1|.
TGCAGCGTTGCCAGCCTTGTTGAAGCTTTCTTT
CSVASLVEAFF
>TRBV20-1|few|TRBJ2-5|.
TGCAGTGCTATACCCGGGACCGTTCAAGAGACCCAGTACTTC
CSAIPGTVQETQYF
>TRBV6-2/TRBV6-3|.|TRBJ2-1|.
TGTGCCAGCAGTTACGCGGCAGTCCTACCCTACAATGAGCAGTTCTTC
CASSYAAVLPYNEQFF
>TRBV4-3|few|TRBJ1-2|.
TGCGCCAGCAGCTCCGTTGAGTCAAACTATGGCTACACCTTC
CASSSVESNYGYTF
>TRBV6-5|many|TRBJ1-1|.
TGTGCCAGCGGGAACACGGGCTTGGCTGAAGCTTTCTTT
CASGNTGLAEAFF
>TRBV29-1|many|TRBJ1-1|TRBD1
TGCAGCGTGGACAGGGGAGGCTCGGCTTTCTTT
CSVDRGGSAFF
>TRBV12-3/TRBV12-4|.|TRBJ1-2|.
TGTGCCAGCAGTTTGCAGTTCCTTTATGGCTACACCTTC
CASSLQFLYGYTF
>TRBV4-2|few|TRBJ1-6|.
TGTGCCAGCAGCCAAGGTGGGAGTAGTTTCGACCAGTACGTGTCACCCCTCCACTTT
CASSQGGSSFDQYVSPLHF
>TRBV29-1|few|TRBJ2-7|TRBD1
TGCAGCGTTGAAGCGGGACAGCCTCCCTACGAGCAGTACTTC
CSVEAGQPPYEQYF